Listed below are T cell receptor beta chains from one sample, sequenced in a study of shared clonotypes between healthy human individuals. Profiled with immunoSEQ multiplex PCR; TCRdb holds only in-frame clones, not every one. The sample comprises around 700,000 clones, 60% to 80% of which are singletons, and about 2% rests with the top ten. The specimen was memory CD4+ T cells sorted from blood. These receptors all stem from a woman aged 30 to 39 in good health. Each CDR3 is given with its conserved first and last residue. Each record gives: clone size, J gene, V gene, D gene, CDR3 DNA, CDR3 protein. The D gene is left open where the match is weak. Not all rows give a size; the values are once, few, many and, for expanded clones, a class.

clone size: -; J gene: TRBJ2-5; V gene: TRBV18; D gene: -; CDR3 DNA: TGTGCCAGCTCACCACGGTACAGAGACCAAGAGACCCAGTACTTC; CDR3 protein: CASSPRYRDQETQYF
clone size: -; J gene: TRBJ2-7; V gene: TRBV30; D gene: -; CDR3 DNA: TGTGCCTGGAGTGTAGGTTTTGGGCCCCAAAAGGGCGAGCAGTACTTC; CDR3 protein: CAWSVGFGPQKGEQYF
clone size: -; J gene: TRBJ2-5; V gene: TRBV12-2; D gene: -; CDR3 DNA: TGTGCAAGTCGCCCAACCACAGGGCGGATCGCCAATGAGACCCAGTACTTC; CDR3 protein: CASRPTTGRIANETQYF
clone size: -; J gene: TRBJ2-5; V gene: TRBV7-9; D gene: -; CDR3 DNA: TGTGCCAGCAGCTTAGGTTCGGCCCAGTACTTC; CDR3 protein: CASSLGSAQYF
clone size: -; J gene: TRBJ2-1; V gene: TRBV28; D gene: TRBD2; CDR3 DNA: TGTGCCAGCAGTTTCTCCTTTGTGGCTAGCGGGAATGACAATGAGCAGTTCTTC; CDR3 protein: CASSFSFVASGNDNEQFF
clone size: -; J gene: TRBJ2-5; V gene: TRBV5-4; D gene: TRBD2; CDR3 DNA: TGTGCCAGCAGCTTGGATCGCGGGAGCTACCAAGAGACCCAGTACTTC; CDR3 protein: CASSLDRGSYQETQYF
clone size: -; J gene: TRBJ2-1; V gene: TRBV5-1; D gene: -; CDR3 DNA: TGCGCCAGCAGCTCGGGACACGAGATGGGGGAGCAGTTCTTC; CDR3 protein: CASSSGHEMGEQFF
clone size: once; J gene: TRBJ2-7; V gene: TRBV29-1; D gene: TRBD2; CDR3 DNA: TGCAGCGTTGGGACTAGCGGGAGTCGGCAGTACTTC; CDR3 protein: CSVGTSGSRQYF
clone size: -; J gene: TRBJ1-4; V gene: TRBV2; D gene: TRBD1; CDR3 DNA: TGTGCCAGCAGCTACCGGACAGGACGGGATGGTGAAAAACTGTTTTTT; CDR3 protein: CASSYRTGRDGEKLFF
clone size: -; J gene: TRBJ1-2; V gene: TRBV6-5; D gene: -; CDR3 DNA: TGTGCCAGCAGTTACGACAGCTCATATGGCTACACCTTC; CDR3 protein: CASSYDSSYGYTF
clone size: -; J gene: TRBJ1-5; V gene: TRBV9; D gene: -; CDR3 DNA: TGTGCCAGCAGCGTAGCGGTGGGTCAGCCCCAGCATTTT; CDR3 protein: CASSVAVGQPQHF
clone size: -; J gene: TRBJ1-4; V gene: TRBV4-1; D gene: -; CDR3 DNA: TGCGCCAGCAGCTTCCAGGGGCAACTGTTTTTT; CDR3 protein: CASSFQGQLFF
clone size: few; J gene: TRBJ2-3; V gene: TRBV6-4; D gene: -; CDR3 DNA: TGTGCCAGCAGTGACAAGGGTGGGAGCACAGATACGCAGTATTTT; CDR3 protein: CASSDKGGSTDTQYF
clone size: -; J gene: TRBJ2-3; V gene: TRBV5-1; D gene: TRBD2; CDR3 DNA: TGCGCCAGCAGCTTTAACCTAGCGGGAGGCACCACAGATACGCAGTATTTT; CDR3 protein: CASSFNLAGGTTDTQYF
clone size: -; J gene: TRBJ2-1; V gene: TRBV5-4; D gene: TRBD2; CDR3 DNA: TGTGCCAGCAGCCAGGGACTAGCGGGACACAATGAGCAGTTCTTC; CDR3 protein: CASSQGLAGHNEQFF
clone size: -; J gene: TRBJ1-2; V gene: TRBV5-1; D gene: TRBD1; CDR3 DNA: TGCGCCAGCAGCTTGGGAGACAGGGTCAACGGCTACACCTTC; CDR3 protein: CASSLGDRVNGYTF
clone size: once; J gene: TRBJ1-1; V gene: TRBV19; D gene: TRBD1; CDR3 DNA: TGTGCCAGAGATGACAGGGGGTTAAAAACTGAAGCTTTCTTT; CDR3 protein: CARDDRGLKTEAFF
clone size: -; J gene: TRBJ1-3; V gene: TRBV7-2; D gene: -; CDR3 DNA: TGTGCCAGCAGCTTAGAGTGGGGGGTAAACACCATATATTTT; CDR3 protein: CASSLEWGVNTIYF
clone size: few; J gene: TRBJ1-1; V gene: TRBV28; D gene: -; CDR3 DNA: TGTGCCAGCAGTTTACGGGCGCTCACTGAAGCTTTCTTT; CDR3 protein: CASSLRALTEAFF
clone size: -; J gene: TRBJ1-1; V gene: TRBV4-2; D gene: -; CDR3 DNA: TGTGCCAGCAGCCAAGTATCAGGGGTGAACACTGAAGCTTTCTTT; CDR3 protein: CASSQVSGVNTEAFF
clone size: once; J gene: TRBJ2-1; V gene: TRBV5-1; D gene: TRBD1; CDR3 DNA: TGCGCCAGCAGCCTAGGACAGGAGCACAATGAGCAGTTCTTC; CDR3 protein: CASSLGQEHNEQFF
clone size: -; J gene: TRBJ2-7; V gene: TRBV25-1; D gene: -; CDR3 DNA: TGTGCCAGCAGCTCCGGGAGTTTCGAGCAGTACTTC; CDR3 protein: CASSSGSFEQYF
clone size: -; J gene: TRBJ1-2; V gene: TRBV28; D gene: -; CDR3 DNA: TGTGCCGCCATGAGAGCCGACAGAAACTATGGCTACACCTTC; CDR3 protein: CAAMRADRNYGYTF
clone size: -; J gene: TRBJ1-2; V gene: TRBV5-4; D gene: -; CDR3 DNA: TGTGCCAGCAGCTTCGGAGCAGCTGGTGGCTACACCTTC; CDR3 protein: CASSFGAAGGYTF
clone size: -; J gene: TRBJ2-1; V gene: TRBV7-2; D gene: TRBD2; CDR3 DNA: TGTGCCAGCAGCTTAGAACTAGCGGGACGGTACAATGAGCAGTTCTTC; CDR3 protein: CASSLELAGRYNEQFF
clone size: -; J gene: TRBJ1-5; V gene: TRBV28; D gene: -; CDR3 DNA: TGTGCCAGCAGCCCCCCCCGGGCGAGCAATCAGCCCCAGCATTTT; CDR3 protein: CASSPPRASNQPQHF
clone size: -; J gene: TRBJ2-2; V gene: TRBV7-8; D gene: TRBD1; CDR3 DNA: TGTGCCAGCAGCCGCGGGACAGGGGGCACCGGGGAGCTGTTTTTT; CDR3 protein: CASSRGTGGTGELFF
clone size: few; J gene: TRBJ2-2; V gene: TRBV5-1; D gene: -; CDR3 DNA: TGCGCCAGCAGCCCGGGGGCAGGAAACACCGGGGAGCTGTTTTTT; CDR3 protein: CASSPGAGNTGELFF
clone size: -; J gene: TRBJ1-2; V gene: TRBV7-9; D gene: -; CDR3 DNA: TGTGCCAGCAGCTTAGTGTGGGATGGCTACACCTTC; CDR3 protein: CASSLVWDGYTF
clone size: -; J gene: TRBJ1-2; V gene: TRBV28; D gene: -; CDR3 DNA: TGTGCCAGCAGTTTACGGGGAAACTATGGCTACACCTTC; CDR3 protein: CASSLRGNYGYTF
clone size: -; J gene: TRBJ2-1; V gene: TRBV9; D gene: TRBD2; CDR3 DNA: TGTGCCAGCAGCGTACGACTAGCGGGACATGAGCAGTTCTTC; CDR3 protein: CASSVRLAGHEQFF
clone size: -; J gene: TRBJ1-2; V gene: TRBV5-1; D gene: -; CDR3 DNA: TGCGCCAGCAGCCCGACCCACGCCCTGGGTCGAAGCTATGGCTACACCTTC; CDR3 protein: CASSPTHALGRSYGYTF
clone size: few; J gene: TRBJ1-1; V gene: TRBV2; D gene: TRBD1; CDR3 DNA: TGTGCCGGAGGGACAGAGAACACTGAAGCTTTCTTT; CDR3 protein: CAGGTENTEAFF
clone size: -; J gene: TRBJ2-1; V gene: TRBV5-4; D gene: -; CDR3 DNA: TGTGCCAGCAGCTTGGGGCCGGCAGGGGCCTACAATGAGCAGTTCTTC; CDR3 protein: CASSLGPAGAYNEQFF
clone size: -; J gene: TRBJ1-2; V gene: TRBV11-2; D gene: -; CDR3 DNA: TGTGCCAGCAGCTCGGACCTAACCCTATGGGGCTACACCTTC; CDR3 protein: CASSSDLTLWGYTF
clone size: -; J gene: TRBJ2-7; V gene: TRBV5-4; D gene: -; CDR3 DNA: TGTGCCAGCAGCTTGGGCCGGAACCCCTACGAGCAGTACTTC; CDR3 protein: CASSLGRNPYEQYF
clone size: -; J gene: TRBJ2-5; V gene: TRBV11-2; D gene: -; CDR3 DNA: TGTGCCAGCAGCTTACCCGGGACGGGCCTGGGGGGGACCCAGTACTTC; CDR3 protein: CASSLPGTGLGGTQYF
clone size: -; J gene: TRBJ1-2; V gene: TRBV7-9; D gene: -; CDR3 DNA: TGTGCCAGCAGCTTAGAAGGTTCTCGGAACTATGGCTACACCTTC; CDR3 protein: CASSLEGSRNYGYTF
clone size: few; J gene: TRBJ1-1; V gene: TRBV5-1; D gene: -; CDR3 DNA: TGCGCCAGCAGCGAGGGGTATGAGGGCGGGACTGAAGCTTTCTTT; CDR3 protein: CASSEGYEGGTEAFF
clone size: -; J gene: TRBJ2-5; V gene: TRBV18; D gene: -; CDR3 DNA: TGTGCCAGCTCGGGTTCTGTACAAGAGACCCAGTACTTC; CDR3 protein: CASSGSVQETQYF
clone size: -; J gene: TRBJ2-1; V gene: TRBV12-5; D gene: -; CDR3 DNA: TGTGCTAGTGGTTTGGTACGGGCGGGATCGGCGCGCAATGAGCAGTTCTTC; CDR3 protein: CASGLVRAGSARNEQFF
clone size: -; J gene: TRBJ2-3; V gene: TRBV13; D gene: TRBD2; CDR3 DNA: TGTGCCAGCAGCCTCACTAGCGGGAGAATCTCAGATACGCAGTATTTT; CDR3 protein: CASSLTSGRISDTQYF
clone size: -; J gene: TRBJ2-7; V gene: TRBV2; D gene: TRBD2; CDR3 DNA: TGTGCCAGCAGTGCTAGCGGGAGCACTGGGTCCTACGAGCAGTACTTC; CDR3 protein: CASSASGSTGSYEQYF
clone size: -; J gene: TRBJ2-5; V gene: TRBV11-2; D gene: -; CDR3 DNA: TGTGCCAGCAGCTTAGGTCAGGGATTCTTGAGAGAGACCCAGTACTTC; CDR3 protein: CASSLGQGFLRETQYF
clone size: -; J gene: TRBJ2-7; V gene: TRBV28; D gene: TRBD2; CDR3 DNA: TGTGCCAGCAGTCCCGGGAGGGTTGGCGAGCAGTACTTC; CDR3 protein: CASSPGRVGEQYF
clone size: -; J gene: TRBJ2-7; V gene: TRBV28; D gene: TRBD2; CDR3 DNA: TGTGCCAGCAGTTTAGGCGGGAGTCGCAACGAGCAGTACTTC; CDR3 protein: CASSLGGSRNEQYF
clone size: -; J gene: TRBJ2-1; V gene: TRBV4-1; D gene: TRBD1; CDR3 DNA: TGCGCCAGCAGCAACGCCCGGGACAGGGGGCTTAGAAATGAGCAGTTCTTC; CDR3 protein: CASSNARDRGLRNEQFF
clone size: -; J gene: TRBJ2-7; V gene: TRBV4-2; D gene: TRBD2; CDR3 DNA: TGTGCCAGCAGCCTTGGGGGAGGGGTTCGCTACGAGCAGTACTTC; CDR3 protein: CASSLGGGVRYEQYF
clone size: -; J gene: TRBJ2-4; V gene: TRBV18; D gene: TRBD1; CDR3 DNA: TGTGCCAGCTCACCACCGGGACAGGTAGCCAAAAACATTCAGTACTTC; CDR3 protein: CASSPPGQVAKNIQYF
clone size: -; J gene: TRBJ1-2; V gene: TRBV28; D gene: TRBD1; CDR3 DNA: TGTGCCAGCAGAAACCGGGACAGGGTGAATCGAGGCTACACCTTC; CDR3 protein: CASRNRDRVNRGYTF
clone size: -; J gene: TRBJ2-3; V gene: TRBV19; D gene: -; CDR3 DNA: TGTGCCAGTAGTATCGTCAGGGGCACAGATACGCAGTATTTT; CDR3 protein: CASSIVRGTDTQYF
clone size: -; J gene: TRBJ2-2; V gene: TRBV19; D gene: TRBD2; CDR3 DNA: TGTGCCAGTAGTATAGGCCTCGGGACTAAGCTGTTTTTT; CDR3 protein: CASSIGLGTKLFF
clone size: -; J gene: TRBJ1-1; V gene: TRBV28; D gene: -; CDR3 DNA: TGTGCCAGCACCTCTTGGGCGAACACTGAAGCTTTCTTT; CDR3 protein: CASTSWANTEAFF
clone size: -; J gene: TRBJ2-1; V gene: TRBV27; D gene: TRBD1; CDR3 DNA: TGTGCCAGCAGTTTAGGGACAGGGGAGGGTGAGCAGTTCTTC; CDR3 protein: CASSLGTGEGEQFF
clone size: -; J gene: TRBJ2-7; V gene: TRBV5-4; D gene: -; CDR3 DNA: TGTGCCAGCAGCACCGGGACAACCTCCTACGAGCAGTACTTC; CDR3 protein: CASSTGTTSYEQYF
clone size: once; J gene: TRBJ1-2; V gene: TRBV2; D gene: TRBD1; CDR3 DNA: TGTGCCAGCAGTGAGCAGTGGGACAGGTCCTTGGGTGGCTACACCTTC; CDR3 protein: CASSEQWDRSLGGYTF
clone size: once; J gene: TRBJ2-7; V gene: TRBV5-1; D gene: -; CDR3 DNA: TGCGCCAGCAGCTTGGCGGAAGGGTTCAACGAGCAGTACTTC; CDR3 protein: CASSLAEGFNEQYF
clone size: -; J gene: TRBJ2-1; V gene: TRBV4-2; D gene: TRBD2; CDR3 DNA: TGTGCCAGCAGCCAAGGGGTTGGCGGGGGCTACAATGAGCAGTTCTTC; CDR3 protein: CASSQGVGGGYNEQFF
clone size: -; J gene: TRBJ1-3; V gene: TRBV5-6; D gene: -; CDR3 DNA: TGTGCCAGCAGGAAGACGGCCTCTGGAAACACCATATATTTT; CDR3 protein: CASRKTASGNTIYF